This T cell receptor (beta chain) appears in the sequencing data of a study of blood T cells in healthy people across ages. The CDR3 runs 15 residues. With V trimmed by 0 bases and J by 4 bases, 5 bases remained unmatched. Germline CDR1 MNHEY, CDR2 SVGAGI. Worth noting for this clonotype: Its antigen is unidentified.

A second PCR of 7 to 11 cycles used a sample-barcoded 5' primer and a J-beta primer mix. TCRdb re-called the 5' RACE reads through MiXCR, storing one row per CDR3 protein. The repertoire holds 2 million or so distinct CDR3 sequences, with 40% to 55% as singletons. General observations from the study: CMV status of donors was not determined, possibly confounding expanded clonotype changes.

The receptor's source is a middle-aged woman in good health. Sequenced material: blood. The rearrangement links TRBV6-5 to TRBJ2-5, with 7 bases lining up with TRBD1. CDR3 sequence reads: CASSYSTYRGETQYF. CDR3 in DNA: TGTGCCAGCAGTTACTCGACTTACAGGGGAGAGACCCAGTACTTC.